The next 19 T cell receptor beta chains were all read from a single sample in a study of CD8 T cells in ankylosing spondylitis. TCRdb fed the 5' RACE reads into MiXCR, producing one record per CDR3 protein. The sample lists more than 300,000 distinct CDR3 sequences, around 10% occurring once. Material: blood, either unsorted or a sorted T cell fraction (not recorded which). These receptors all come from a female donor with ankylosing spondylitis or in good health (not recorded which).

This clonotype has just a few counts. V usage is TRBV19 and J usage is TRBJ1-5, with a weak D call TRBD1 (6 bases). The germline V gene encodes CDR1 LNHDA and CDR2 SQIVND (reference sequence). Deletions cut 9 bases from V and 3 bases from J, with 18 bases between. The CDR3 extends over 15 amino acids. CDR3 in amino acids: CASAWGALDNQPQHF. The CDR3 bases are TGTGCCAGCGCCTGGGGGGCATTAGACAATCAGCCCCAGCATTTT.

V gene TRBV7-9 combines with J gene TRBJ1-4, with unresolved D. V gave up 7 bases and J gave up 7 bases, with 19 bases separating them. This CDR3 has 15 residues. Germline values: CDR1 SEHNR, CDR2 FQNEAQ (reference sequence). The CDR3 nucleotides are TGTGCCAGCACCCGCGAATCCGGTTTGGCTGAAAAACTGTTTTTT. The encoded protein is CASTRESGLAEKLFF. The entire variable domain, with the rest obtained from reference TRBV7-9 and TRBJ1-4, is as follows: DTGVSQNPRHKITKRGQNVTFRCDPISEHNRLYWYRQTLGQGPEFLTYFQNEAQLEKSRLLSDRFSAERPKGSFSTLEIQRTEQGDSAMYLCASTRESGLAEKLFFGSGTQLSVL.

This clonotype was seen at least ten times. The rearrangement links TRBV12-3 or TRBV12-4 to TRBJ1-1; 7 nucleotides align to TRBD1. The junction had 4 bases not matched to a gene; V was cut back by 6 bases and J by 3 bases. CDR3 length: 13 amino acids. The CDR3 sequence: CASRTGFDTEAFF. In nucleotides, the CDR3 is TGTGCCAGCAGGACAGGGTTTGACACTGAAGCTTTCTTT.

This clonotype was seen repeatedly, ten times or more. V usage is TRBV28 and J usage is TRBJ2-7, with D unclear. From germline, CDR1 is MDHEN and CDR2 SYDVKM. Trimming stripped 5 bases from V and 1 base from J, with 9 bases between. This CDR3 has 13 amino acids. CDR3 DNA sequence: TGTGCCAGCAGTATAGATTCGTCCTACGAGCAGTACTTC. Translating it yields CASSIDSSYEQYF.

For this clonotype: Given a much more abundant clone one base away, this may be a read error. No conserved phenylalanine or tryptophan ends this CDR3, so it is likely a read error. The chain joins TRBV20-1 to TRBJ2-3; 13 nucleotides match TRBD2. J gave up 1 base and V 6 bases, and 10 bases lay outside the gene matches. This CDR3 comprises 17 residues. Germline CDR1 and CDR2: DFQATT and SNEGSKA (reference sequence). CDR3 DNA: TGCAGTGCCTCGACTAGCGGGAGGCGGTTGGGCACAGATACGCAGTATTAT. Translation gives CSASTSGRRLGTDTQYY.

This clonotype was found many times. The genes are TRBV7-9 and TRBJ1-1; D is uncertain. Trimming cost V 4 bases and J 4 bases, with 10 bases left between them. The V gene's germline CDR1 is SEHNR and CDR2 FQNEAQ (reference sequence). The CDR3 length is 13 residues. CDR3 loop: CASSSRRGTEAFF. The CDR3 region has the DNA TGTGCCAGCAGCTCACGGCGAGGCACTGAAGCTTTCTTT.

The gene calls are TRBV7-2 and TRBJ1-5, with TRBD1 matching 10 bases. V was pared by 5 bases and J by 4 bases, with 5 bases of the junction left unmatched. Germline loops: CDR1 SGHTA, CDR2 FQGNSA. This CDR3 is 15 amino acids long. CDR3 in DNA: TGTGCCAGCAGCCGATCGGACAGGGGGAATCAGCCCCAGCATTTT. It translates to CASSRSDRGNQPQHF.

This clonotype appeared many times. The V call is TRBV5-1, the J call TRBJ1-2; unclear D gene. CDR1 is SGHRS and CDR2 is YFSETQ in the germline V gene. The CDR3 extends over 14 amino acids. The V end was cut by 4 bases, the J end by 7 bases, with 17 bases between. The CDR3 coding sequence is TGCGCCAGCAGCCCCTCTCTGGACGGGTCTGGCTACACCTTC. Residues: CASSPSLDGSGYTF.

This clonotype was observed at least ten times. CDR3 in amino acids: CASSLASGRIGEQYF. In DNA, the CDR3 is TGTGCCAGCAGTTTAGCTAGCGGGAGGATTGGCGAGCAGTACTTC. The J gene is TRBJ2-7, the V gene TRBV12-3 or TRBV12-4; TRBD2 matches at 10 bases. J was trimmed by 6 bases and V by 0 bases; bases with no gene match: 5. The CDR3 has 15 amino acids.

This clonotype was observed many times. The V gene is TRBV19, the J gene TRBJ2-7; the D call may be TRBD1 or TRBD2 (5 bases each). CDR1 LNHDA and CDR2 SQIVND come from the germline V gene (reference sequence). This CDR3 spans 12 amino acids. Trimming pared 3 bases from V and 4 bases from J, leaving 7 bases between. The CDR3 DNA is TGTGCCAGTAGTATTGGGGGATACGAGCAGTACTTC. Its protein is CASSIGGYEQYF.

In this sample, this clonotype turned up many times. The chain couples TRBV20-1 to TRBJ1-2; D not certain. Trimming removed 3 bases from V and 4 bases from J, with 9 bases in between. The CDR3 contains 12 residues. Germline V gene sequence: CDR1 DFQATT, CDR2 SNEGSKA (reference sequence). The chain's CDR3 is CSARVDSYGYTF. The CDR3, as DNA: TGCAGTGCTAGGGTGGACTCCTATGGCTACACCTTC.

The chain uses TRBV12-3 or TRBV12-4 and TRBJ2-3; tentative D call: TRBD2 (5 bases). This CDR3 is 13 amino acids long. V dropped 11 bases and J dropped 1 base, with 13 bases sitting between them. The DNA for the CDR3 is TGTGCCGGAATGAATAGCGGCACAGATACGCAGTATTTT. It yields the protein CAGMNSGTDTQYF.

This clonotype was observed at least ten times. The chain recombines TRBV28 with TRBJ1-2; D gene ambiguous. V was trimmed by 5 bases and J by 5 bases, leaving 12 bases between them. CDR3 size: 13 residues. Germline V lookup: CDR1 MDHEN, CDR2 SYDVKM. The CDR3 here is CASSPRGRYGYTF. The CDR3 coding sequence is TGTGCCAGCAGTCCCCGCGGACGTTATGGCTACACCTTC.

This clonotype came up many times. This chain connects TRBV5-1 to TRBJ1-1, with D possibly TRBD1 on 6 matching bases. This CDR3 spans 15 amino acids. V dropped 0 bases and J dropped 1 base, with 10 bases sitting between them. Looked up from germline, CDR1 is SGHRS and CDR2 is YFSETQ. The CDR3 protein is CASSLEGGPNTEAFF. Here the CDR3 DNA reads TGCGCCAGCAGCTTGGAGGGGGGGCCGAACACTGAAGCTTTCTTT. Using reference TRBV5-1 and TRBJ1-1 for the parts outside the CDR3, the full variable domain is KAGVTQTPRYLIKTRGQQVTLSCSPISGHRSVSWYQQTPGQGLQFLFEYFSETQRNKGNFPGRFSGRQFSNSRSEMNVSTLELGDSALYLCASSLEGGPNTEAFFGQGTRLTVV.

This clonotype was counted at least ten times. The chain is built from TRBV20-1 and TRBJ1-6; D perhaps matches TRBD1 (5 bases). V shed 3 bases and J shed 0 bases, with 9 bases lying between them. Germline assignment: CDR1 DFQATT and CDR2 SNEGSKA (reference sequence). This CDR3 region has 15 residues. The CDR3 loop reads CSARDTSSYNSPLHF. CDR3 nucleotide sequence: TGCAGTGCTAGGGACACAAGCTCCTATAATTCACCCCTCCACTTT.

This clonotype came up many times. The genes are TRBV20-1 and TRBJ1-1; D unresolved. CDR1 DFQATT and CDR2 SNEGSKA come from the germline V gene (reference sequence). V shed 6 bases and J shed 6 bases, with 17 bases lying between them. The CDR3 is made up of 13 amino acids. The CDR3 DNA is TGCAGTGCAACAATCGGCGGAATGGCTGAAGCTTTCTTT. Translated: CSATIGGMAEAFF.

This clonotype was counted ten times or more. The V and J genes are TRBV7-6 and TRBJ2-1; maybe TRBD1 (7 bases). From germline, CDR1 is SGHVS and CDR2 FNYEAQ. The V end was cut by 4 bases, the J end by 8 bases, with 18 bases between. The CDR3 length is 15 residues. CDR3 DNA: TGTGCCAGCAGCTCAGGGGGGAACCTGTATGATGAGCAGTTCTTC. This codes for CASSSGGNLYDEQFF.

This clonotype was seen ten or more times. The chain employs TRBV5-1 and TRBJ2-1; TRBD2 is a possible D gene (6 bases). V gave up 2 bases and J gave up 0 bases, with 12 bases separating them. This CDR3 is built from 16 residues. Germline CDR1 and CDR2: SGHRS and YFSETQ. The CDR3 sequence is CASSFTLAASYNEQFF. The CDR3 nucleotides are TGCGCCAGCAGCTTCACACTAGCAGCCTCCTACAATGAGCAGTTCTTC. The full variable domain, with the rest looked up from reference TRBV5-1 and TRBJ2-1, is KAGVTQTPRYLIKTRGQQVTLSCSPISGHRSVSWYQQTPGQGLQFLFEYFSETQRNKGNFPGRFSGRQFSNSRSEMNVSTLELGDSALYLCASSFTLAASYNEQFFGPGTRLTVL.

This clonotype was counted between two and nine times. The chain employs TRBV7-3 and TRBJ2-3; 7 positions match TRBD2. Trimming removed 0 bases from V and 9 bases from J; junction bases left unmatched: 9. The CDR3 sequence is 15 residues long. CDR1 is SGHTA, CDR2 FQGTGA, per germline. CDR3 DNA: TGTGCCAGCAGCTTAACGCGACTAGCTACTGACACGCAGTATTTT. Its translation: CASSLTRLATDTQYF.